These 5 T cell receptor beta chains came from one sample sequenced in a study of cytomegalovirus exposure and HLA in healthy donors (dated by TCRdb to 2015 to 2018). Library prep was done by the immunoSEQ multiplex PCR assay. For the multiplex PCR, a mixture combining 60 forward primers for TCR Vbeta segments and 13 reverse primers for TCR Jbeta segments was used. TCRdb retrieved this table from immuneACCESS and kept in-frame rearrangements only. Not all clones are present; in checked studies, unresolved V genes account for under half, and no reason is known for the remainder. This sample has about 86,000 clones in its table, and around 79% of those were observed once. In total, the top ten clones hold roughly 15% of the sample. The specimen sequenced was PBMCs. All receptors come from a woman between 35 and 50 years old in good health and CMV-seropositive.

This chain links TRBV2 with TRBJ2-7; possibly TRBD1 for D (5 bases). Germline CDR1 is SNHLY and CDR2 is FYNNEI. V was cut by 7 bases and J by 4 bases, with 20 bases left in between. CDR3 length: 15 amino acids. The CDR3 sequence: CASMGSGFPSYEQYF. The CDR3 DNA sequence: TGTGCCAGCATGGGCTCAGGGTTCCCCTCTTACGAGCAGTACTTC.

The CDR3 here is CASSVLAYNEQFF. As DNA, the CDR3 is TGTGCCAGTAGTGTACTAGCGTACAATGAGCAGTTCTTC. The chain uses TRBV19 and TRBJ2-1, with 7 bases fitting TRBD2. This CDR3 comprises 13 residues. Looked up from germline, CDR1 is LNHDA and CDR2 is SQIVND (reference sequence). Trimming at V came to 5 bases and at J to 4 bases, leaving 2 bases not matched to a gene.

This sequence joins TRBV19 and TRBJ2-3; no clear D gene. The germline CDR1 and CDR2 sequences are LNHDA and SQIVND (reference sequence). V lost 5 bases and J lost 0, with 12 bases in between. The length of the CDR3 is 15 residues. The CDR3 reads CASSGRLTSTDTQYF. CDR3 DNA sequence: TGTGCCAGTAGTGGGCGTTTAACTAGCACAGATACGCAGTATTTT.

V is TRBV30 and J is TRBJ1-1; weak D call: TRBD1 (6 bases). The CDR3 has 14 amino acids. The germline V gene has CDR1 GTSNPN and CDR2 SVGIG (reference sequence). V was cut by 4 bases and J by 4 bases, with 16 bases left in between. CDR3 bases: TGTGCCTGGACCAGGGGTCTCCAGGCCACTGAAGCTTTCTTT. Translating it yields CAWTRGLQATEAFF.

The genes are TRBV28 and TRBJ2-1, with D tentatively TRBD2 (6 bases). The CDR3 runs 16 residues. With 5 bases removed from V and 3 bases from J, the gap between germline ends came to 17 bases. Germline values: CDR1 MDHEN, CDR2 SYDVKM. The CDR3 DNA reads as TGTGCCAGCAGTCCGCCCAGCGGAGGGCTCTACAATGAGCAGTTCTTC. Its translation is CASSPPSGGLYNEQFF.